This TCR beta chain was retrieved from a study of T cell changes during pregnancy in multiple sclerosis. The table came from immunoSEQ multiplex PCR; TCRdb's copy has only in-frame clones and leaves some out. This table has more than 70,000 clones, roughly 93% appearing once. V was pared by 1 base and J by 5 bases, with 6 bases of the junction left unmatched. This CDR3 region has 16 residues. Germline CDR1 MGHDK, CDR2 SYGVNS. The chain links TRBV25-1 to TRBJ1-1; 11 nucleotides line up with TRBD1. This material consisted of peripheral blood, taken in the second trimester of pregnancy. The TCR comes from a female donor with multiple sclerosis, enrolled in a pregnancy study. CDR3 protein: CASSEWRTGGLTEAFF. Written as DNA, the CDR3 is TGTGCCAGCAGTGAATGGAGGACAGGGGGCTTGACTGAAGCTTTCTTT.